These 25 T cell receptor beta chains were all obtained from the same sample, sequenced in a study of chemoradiotherapy in HPV16-positive cancers. Measured with immunoSEQ multiplex PCR; TCRdb has only the in-frame clones, and not every one. The profile covers around 40,000 clones, with more than 65% appearing a single time and 4.5% to 5.5% taken by the ten largest. Source: blood, taken from a patient who underwent chemoradiotherapy. Receptors originate from a human donor with HPV-associated anogenital cancer.

The DNA of the CDR3 is TGTGCCAGCAGTGACTCACCCAATTCACCCCTCCACTTT. Its protein product is CASSDSPNSPLHF. This chain links TRBV6-4 with TRBJ1-6; D call uncertain. The germline CDR1 and CDR2 sequences are MRHNA and SNTAGT. V was cut by 0 bases and J by 7 bases, with 4 bases left in between. CDR3 length: 13 amino acids.

The chain recombines TRBV6-6 with TRBJ2-2; the D gene could be TRBD1 or TRBD2 (5 bases each). This CDR3 is 13 amino acids long. V was trimmed by 6 bases and J by 7 bases, leaving 12 bases between them. Germline CDR1 reads MNHNY; CDR2 reads SVGAGI (reference sequence). DNA of the CDR3: TGTGCCAGCAGCCCCGGGGCCATCGGGGAGCTGTTTTTT. Its translation: CASSPGAIGELFF.

J is TRBJ1-2 and V is TRBV9, with D tentatively TRBD1 (5 bases). This CDR3 has 16 amino acids. Germline V CDR1 and CDR2: SGDLS, YYNGEE. V was pared by 4 bases and J by 3 bases, with 19 bases between. In DNA, the CDR3 is TGTGCCAGCAGCTCTCCCCCGGGACGGTCGTACTATGGCTACACCTTC. Its protein is CASSSPPGRSYYGYTF.

This chain joins TRBV9 and TRBJ2-5; possible D gene TRBD1, 7 bases. V lost 4 bases and J 4 bases, leaving 17 bases between the germline ends. This CDR3 has 15 amino acids. The germline CDR1 and CDR2 sequences are SGDLS and YYNGEE. Here the CDR3 DNA reads TGTGCCAGCAGCCTCACGATGCAGGGGGGAGAGACCCAGTACTTC. Amino acid sequence: CASSLTMQGGETQYF.

Of note for this clone: This sample includes further DNA sequences coding for the same CDR3. The V and J genes are TRBV6-5 and TRBJ1-5; D may be TRBD1 (6 bases). The CDR3 is 15 residues long. V was trimmed by 6 bases and J by 0 bases, leaving 12 bases between them. Per germline, CDR1 MNHEY and CDR2 SVGAGI. CDR3 in DNA: TGTGCCAGCAGGCCACAGGGTAATAGCAATCAGCCCCAGCATTTT. Protein sequence: CASRPQGNSNQPQHF.

The DNA for the CDR3 is TGTGCCAGCAGCGTTGACGCAGGGGGATACTATGGCTACACCTTC. This codes for CASSVDAGGYYGYTF. The rearrangement links TRBV9 to TRBJ1-2, with TRBD1 matching 7 bases. Trimming took 2 bases from V and 3 from J; bases not matched to a gene: 7. This CDR3 spans 15 amino acids. The V gene's germline CDR1 is SGDLS and CDR2 YYNGEE.

This chain connects TRBV6-6 to TRBJ2-2; D uncertain. Trimming removed 6 bases from V and 6 bases from J, with 8 bases in between. Germline loops: CDR1 MNHNY, CDR2 SVGAGI (reference sequence). CDR3 length: 12 amino acids. The CDR3 sequence is CASRTSAGELFF. The CDR3 DNA follows: TGTGCCAGCAGAACCTCGGCCGGGGAGCTGTTTTTT.

The V call is TRBV18, the J call TRBJ2-3, with a tentative D call TRBD2 (7 bases). The germline V gene has CDR1 KGHSH and CDR2 LQKENI. The V and J ends lost 1 base and 5 bases respectively, with 22 bases between them. This CDR3 has 18 amino acids. The CDR3: CASSPRSGGVGNKDTQYF. The DNA of the CDR3 is TGTGCCAGCTCACCACGTTCGGGGGGCGTAGGGAACAAAGATACGCAGTATTTT. Full variable domain (rest looked up from reference TRBV18 and TRBJ2-3): NAGVMQNPRHLVRRRGQEARLRCSPMKGHSHVYWYRQLPEEGLKFMVYLQKENIIDESGMPKERFSAEFPKEGPSILRIQQVVRGDSAAYFCASSPRSGGVGNKDTQYFGPGTRLTVL.

J is TRBJ1-1 and V is TRBV9, with D unclear. Trimming cost V 0 bases and J 1 base, with 10 bases left between them. The CDR3 is 15 residues long. Germline lookup yields CDR1 SGDLS and CDR2 YYNGEE. CDR3 amino acids: CASSVEAGTNTEAFF. DNA for the CDR3: TGTGCCAGCAGCGTAGAGGCAGGTACGAACACTGAAGCTTTCTTT.

This clone was detected a few times. The chain uses TRBV19 and TRBJ2-1; 15 bases agree with TRBD2. Germline CDR1 and CDR2: LNHDA and SQIVND (reference sequence). This CDR3 is built from 15 residues. V dropped 5 bases and J dropped 10; count of bases not matched to a gene: 6. The DNA of the CDR3 is TGTGCCAGTAGTGTCGGACTAGCGGGGGGGCACGAGCAGTTCTTC. Translating gives CASSVGLAGGHEQFF.

This clone was counted only a few times. The chain employs TRBV9 and TRBJ2-7; the D gene could be TRBD1 or TRBD2 (5 bases each). V was cut by 3 bases and J by 0 bases, with 10 bases left in between. From germline, CDR1 is SGDLS and CDR2 YYNGEE. The CDR3 consists of 14 residues. The CDR3 bases are TGTGCCAGCAGCGGGGGACGTAACTCCTACGAGCAGTACTTC. This gives the protein CASSGGRNSYEQYF.

This clone was seen more than once but under ten times. V and J are TRBV6-5 and TRBJ1-1, with TRBD1 as a possible D gene (6 bases). This CDR3 contains 15 residues. V was pared by 5 bases and J by 0 bases, with 13 bases between. Germline lookup yields CDR1 MNHEY and CDR2 SVGAGI. In DNA, the CDR3 is TGTGCCAGCAGTCTTACAGGGTTCGTGAACACTGAAGCTTTCTTT. Translation gives CASSLTGFVNTEAFF.

This sequence joins TRBV4-1 and TRBJ1-2; the D gene is possibly TRBD1 (5 bases). This CDR3 spans 15 amino acids. The germline V gene has CDR1 MGHRA and CDR2 YSYEKL. V was cut by 4 bases and J by 4 bases, with 16 bases left in between. The CDR3 is CASSPRPDSLYGYTF. The CDR3, as DNA: TGCGCCAGCAGCCCGCGGCCCGACAGTCTCTATGGCTACACCTTC.

The chain couples TRBV18 to TRBJ1-6, with 9 bases lining up with TRBD1. The CDR3 spans 13 residues. The junction had 0 bases not matched to a gene; V was cut back by 6 bases and J by 6 bases. Germline CDR1 is KGHSH and CDR2 is LQKENI. The CDR3 coding sequence is TGTGCCAGCTCGGGACAGGGTAATTCACCCCTCCACTTT. This codes for CASSGQGNSPLHF.

The chain is built from TRBV6-5 and TRBJ2-1; D unresolved. V lost 7 bases and J lost 0, with 13 bases in between. This CDR3 is built from 15 residues. Per the germline V gene, CDR1 is MNHEY and CDR2 is SVGAGI. The chain's CDR3 is CASTQMASSYNEQFF. CDR3 nucleotide sequence: TGTGCCAGCACCCAGATGGCTTCCTCCTACAATGAGCAGTTCTTC.

The chain joins TRBV7-9 to TRBJ2-1; no definite D call. V was clipped by 6 bases and J by 6 bases, with 6 bases between them. CDR1 is SEHNR, CDR2 FQNEAQ, per germline (reference sequence). The CDR3 is made up of 11 amino acids. CDR3 sequence reads: CASSWANEQFF. CDR3 bases: TGTGCCAGCAGTTGGGCCAATGAGCAGTTCTTC.

The CDR3 DNA is TGTGCCAGCAGTTTCTCGGGACAGGGCAACTCACCCCTCCACTTT. It encodes CASSFSGQGNSPLHF. V usage is TRBV6-5 and J usage is TRBJ1-6, with TRBD1 identical over 9 bases. Germline CDR1 and CDR2: MNHEY and SVGAGI. This CDR3 region has 15 residues. Trimming took 4 bases from V and 10 from J; bases not matched to a gene: 8.

The chain uses TRBV5-1 and TRBJ1-1; possible D gene TRBD1, 5 bases. The germline gives CDR1 SGHRS, CDR2 YFSETQ. The CDR3 consists of 13 residues. Deletions cut 2 bases from V and 8 bases from J, with 13 bases between. The CDR3 sequence: CASSFADGGEAFF. CDR3 bases: TGCGCCAGCAGCTTTGCTGACGGGGGGGAAGCTTTCTTT.

This chain uses TRBV5-1 with TRBJ2-5; D possibly corresponds to TRBD2 (5 bases). CDR1 is SGHRS, CDR2 YFSETQ, per germline. Trimming left V 0 bases short and J 3 bases short, with 12 bases between. This CDR3 spans 15 amino acids. The CDR3 sequence: CASSLVAGGEETQYF. CDR3 nucleotide sequence: TGCGCCAGCAGCTTGGTTGCGGGTGGCGAAGAGACCCAGTACTTC.

This chain links TRBV27 with TRBJ1-1; tentative D call: TRBD1 (5 bases). The germline V gene encodes CDR1 MNHEY and CDR2 SMNVEV (reference sequence). This CDR3 region has 13 residues. Trimming took 7 bases from V and 1 from J, leaving 10 bases between them. CDR3 nucleotide sequence: TGTGCCAGCAAAACAGGTTCGAACACTGAAGCTTTCTTT. Amino acid sequence: CASKTGSNTEAFF.

This chain's CDR3 is CASSDDLYGYTF. CDR3 DNA sequence: TGTGCCAGCAGCGATGACCTCTATGGCTACACCTTC. The chain recombines TRBV14 with TRBJ1-2; no reliable D call. Germline-derived CDR1 and CDR2 are SGHDN and FVKESK. This CDR3 is built from 12 residues. V lost 5 bases and J lost 4, with 8 bases in between. The full variable domain, rest sourced from reference TRBV14 and TRBJ1-2, is EAGVTQFPSHSVIEKGQTVTLRCDPISGHDNLYWYRRVMGKEIKFLLHFVKESKQDESGMPNNRFLAERTGGTYSTLKVQPAELEDSGVYFCASSDDLYGYTFGSGTRLTVV.

This chain links TRBV19 with TRBJ2-5; D gene uncertain. Trimming took off 2 bases at V and 3 bases at J, with 7 bases between the two ends. There are 13 residues in the CDR3. Germline V gene sequence: CDR1 LNHDA, CDR2 SQIVND (reference sequence). The CDR3 region has the DNA TGTGCCAGTAGTATATACATTAAAGAGACCCAGTACTTC. Amino acids: CASSIYIKETQYF.

The rearrangement links TRBV18 to TRBJ2-4; D gene ambiguous. The CDR3 is 17 residues long. Per germline, CDR1 KGHSH and CDR2 LQKENI. V lost 6 bases and J lost 0, with 18 bases in between. CDR3 loop: CASSPAGDLLAKNIQYF. DNA for the CDR3: TGTGCCAGCTCGCCCGCCGGCGACTTACTAGCCAAAAACATTCAGTACTTC.

The V gene is TRBV2, the J gene TRBJ2-7; maybe TRBD2 (6 bases). Germline V gene sequence: CDR1 SNHLY, CDR2 FYNNEI. V lost 2 bases, J lost 9 bases, and 14 bases lay in between. The CDR3 is 13 amino acids. The CDR3 DNA reads as TGTGCCAGCAGTGAAACGTTGGGAGGCTGGCAGTACTTC. Amino acids: CASSETLGGWQYF. Full variable domain (rest looked up from reference TRBV2 and TRBJ2-7): EPEVTQTPSHQVTQMGQEVILRCVPISNHLYFYWYRQILGQKVEFLVSFYNNEISEKSEIFDDQFSVERPDGSNFTLKIRSTKLEDSAMYFCASSETLGGWQYFGPGTRLTVT.

The chain is built from TRBV27 and TRBJ1-2, with 7 bases that match TRBD1. The trim removed 0 bases at V and 8 bases at J, leaving 15 bases unmatched. The CDR3 is made up of 17 amino acids. Germline-derived CDR1 and CDR2 are MNHEY and SMNVEV (reference sequence). CDR3 residues: CASSLSARDRYREGYTF. In DNA, the CDR3 is TGTGCCAGCAGTTTATCGGCTCGGGACAGATATCGTGAGGGCTACACCTTC.